The source of this T cell receptor beta chain is a study of cytomegalovirus exposure and HLA in healthy donors. The assay was immunoSEQ multiplex PCR, and TCRdb's table has in-frame clones only and misses some. The data hold around 130,000 clones, with 85% to 90% observed a single time. The junction had 8 bases not matched to a gene; V was cut back by 1 base and J by 4 bases. Germline assignment: CDR1 SGHTA and CDR2 FQGNSA. The CDR3 totals 17 residues. Sequenced: PBMCs. This clonotype was sampled from a woman aged 25 to 39 in good health and CMV-seronegative. The V and J genes are TRBV7-2 and TRBJ2-1, with TRBD1 matching 9 bases. Here the CDR3 reads CASSLGYSGTGYNEQFF. The CDR3 region has the DNA TGTGCCAGCAGCTTAGGGTACTCCGGGACAGGGTACAATGAGCAGTTCTTC.